This T cell receptor (beta chain) was sequenced in a study of glioma-infiltrating T cells after dendritic cell vaccination. In the study overall: Samples are from glioblastoma patients in Phase I and II dendritic cell vaccine trials.

TCRdb's table, derived via immunoSEQ multiplex PCR, lists solely in-frame clones and lacks some. The sample holds roughly 62,000 clones, roughly 83% seen once. Regarding time point: after dendritic cell vaccination, including at tumor progression/relapse. In germline, CDR1 is MNHEY, CDR2 SMNVEV (reference sequence). The CDR3 has 16 amino acids. V shed 2 bases and J 5 bases; nucleotides not matched to a gene: 10. This sequence originates from a human donor with glioblastoma. Sample: blood, taken after dendritic cell vaccination. The chain joins TRBV27 to TRBJ2-5; the match to TRBD1 covers 8 bases. Here the CDR3 reads CASSLPDRGHVETQYF. CDR3 sequence (DNA): TGTGCCAGCAGTTTACCCGACAGGGGTCACGTCGAGACCCAGTACTTC.